A single sample gave rise to the 29 T cell receptor beta chains below, sequenced in a study of response to subunit inactivated influenza vaccine. TCRdb re-derived calls from the RT-PCR reads in MiXCR, one entry per CDR3 protein. The sample has 450,000 to 600,000 distinct CDR3 sequences, approximately 6.9% seen once. Sequencing was performed on PBMCs from blood, taken less than 30 months after vaccination. These receptors all come from a man aged 50-75 years who received an inactivated influenza vaccine.

There are a few counts of this clonotype. The chain uses TRBV4-1 and TRBJ2-1, with 9 bases fitting TRBD2. Losses at the gene ends were 1 base for V and 0 bases for J; bases not matched to a gene: 13. Germline CDR1 reads MGHRA; CDR2 reads YSYEKL. The CDR3 loop spans 20 amino acids. CDR3 region: CASSQVRQSGRIISYNEQFF. In DNA, the CDR3 is TGCGCCAGCAGCCAAGTGCGTCAGAGCGGGAGGATAATCTCCTACAATGAGCAGTTCTTC.

The J gene is TRBJ1-5, the V gene TRBV10-3, with D perhaps matching TRBD1 (6 bases). Germline CDR1 ENHRY, CDR2 SYGVKD. The CDR3 has 16 amino acids. V lost 6 bases to trimming and J lost 3 bases, with 18 bases between them. For the CDR3, the DNA is TGTGCCATCAGCCCGGAGGGGGGGAATACCAATCAGCCCCAGCATTTT. Its protein product is CAISPEGGNTNQPQHF.

The table lists this clonotype with many counts. The V call is TRBV20-1, the J call TRBJ2-3, with D tentatively TRBD2 (6 bases). Germline V gene lookup returns CDR1 DFQATT and CDR2 SNEGSKA (reference sequence). CDR3 size: 15 residues. The germline V and J ends were trimmed by 0 bases and 2 bases, with 12 bases remaining between them. The CDR3 is CSARDLRGDTDTQYF. The CDR3 DNA follows: TGCAGTGCTAGAGATCTGCGGGGAGACACAGATACGCAGTATTTT.

This clonotype was counted at least ten times. The CDR3 loop reads CASSVESSRSSYNSPLHF. DNA of the CDR3: TGTGCCAGCAGCGTGGAAAGTAGCAGGAGCTCCTATAATTCACCCCTCCACTTT. The chain combines TRBV9 with TRBJ1-6, with no clear D. This CDR3 contains 18 residues. CDR1 is SGDLS and CDR2 is YYNGEE in the germline V gene. The V gene lost 2 bases and the J gene lost 0 bases, with 15 bases spanning the gap. Variable domain in full (rest from reference TRBV9 and TRBJ1-6): DSGVTQTPKHLITATGQRVTLRCSPRSGDLSVYWYQQSLDQGLQFLIQYYNGEERAKGNILERFSAQQFPDLHSELNLSSLELGDSALYFCASSVESSRSSYNSPLHFGNGTRLTVT.

A remark on this clonotype: At one of its ends the junction is not consistent with the germline gene, which may arise from a read error. This chain links TRBV12-3 or TRBV12-4 with TRBJ2-7, with D perhaps TRBD1 (6 bases). The CDR3 extends over 14 amino acids. CDR3 amino acids: CASSLGLDSYEQHF. CDR3 DNA sequence: TGTGCCAGCAGTTTAGGTCTGGACAGCTACGAGCAGCACTTC.

The chain has TRBV4-3 and TRBJ1-2; the D is unclear. CDR3 length: 16 residues. V was clipped by 0 bases and J by 4 bases, with 15 bases between them. Germline CDR1 and CDR2: LGHNA and YSLEER. The CDR3 loop reads CASSQDHGASIYGYTF. CDR3 DNA: TGCGCCAGCAGCCAAGATCATGGAGCCTCCATCTATGGCTACACCTTC.

As DNA, the CDR3 is TGTGCCTGGAGTGGTCAAGAGACCCAGTACTTC. Translating gives CAWSGQETQYF. The rearrangement uses TRBV30 and TRBJ2-5; no clear D gene. Per germline, CDR1 GTSNPN and CDR2 SVGIG (reference sequence). The CDR3 runs 11 residues. Trimming stripped 1 base from V and 2 bases from J, with 2 bases between.

The genes are TRBV20-1 and TRBJ2-1; 8 bases align to TRBD2. CDR1 DFQATT and CDR2 SNEGSKA come from the germline V gene (reference sequence). J gave up 7 bases and V 0 bases, and 5 bases lay outside the gene matches. The CDR3 is 14 residues long. Here the CDR3 DNA reads TGCAGTGCTAGAGAGTTTGGACTAGCTAATGAGCAGTTCTTC. Translation: CSAREFGLANEQFF.

The V and J genes are TRBV11-2 and TRBJ2-1; no clear D. Germline CDR1 is SGHAT and CDR2 is FQNNGV. The ends were cut back, 1 base at V and 5 bases at J, with 9 bases in the middle. The CDR3 totals 14 residues. Here the CDR3 DNA reads TGTGCCAGCAGCTTAGGAACAGCAAACAATGAGCAGTTCTTC. Its translation: CASSLGTANNEQFF.

In nucleotides, the CDR3 is TGTGCCAGCTCACTGAGGACTAGCGGGAGCGGAAATGAGCAGTTCTTC. This codes for CASSLRTSGSGNEQFF. The V call is TRBV18, the J call TRBJ2-1, with 13 bases fitting TRBD2. Looked up from germline, CDR1 is KGHSH and CDR2 is LQKENI. This CDR3 is 16 amino acids long. V was clipped by 4 bases and J by 7 bases; unmatched bases: 7.

This clonotype has just a few counts. The chain employs TRBV6-1 and TRBJ2-7, with a weak D call TRBD2 (6 bases). Between the trimmed V and J ends, which lost 6 bases and 2 bases, there was a span of 20 bases. Per germline, CDR1 MNHNS and CDR2 SASEGT. CDR3 size: 16 residues. CDR3 coding DNA: TGTGCCAGCAGGGATCTTGGAGGGTACGAGGCCTACGAGCAGTACTTC. This gives the protein CASRDLGGYEAYEQYF.

This clonotype was observed a few times. The genes are TRBV28 and TRBJ2-1; TRBD2 matches 8 bases. CDR1 and CDR2 from the germline V gene are MDHEN and SYDVKM. Unmatched junction bases numbered 10, after V lost 4 bases and J lost 8 bases. The CDR3 runs 15 residues. CDR3 DNA: TGTGCCAGCAGTTCGCCGGGACTAGATAACCATGAGCAGTTCTTC. Translation gives CASSSPGLDNHEQFF.

The table lists this clonotype with a few counts. The chain combines TRBV5-1 with TRBJ1-1, with a tentative D call TRBD1 (5 bases). The CDR3 totals 14 residues. Germline CDR1 and CDR2: SGHRS and YFSETQ. V shed 4 bases and J shed 1 base, with 11 bases lying between them. For the CDR3, the DNA is TGCGCCAGCAGCGGGCAGGGTTGGAACACTGAAGCTTTCTTT. Its translation is CASSGQGWNTEAFF.

This clonotype was seen a few times. This sequence joins TRBV7-9 and TRBJ1-5; TRBD1 matches at 8 bases. The CDR3 consists of 17 residues. Germline-derived CDR1 and CDR2 are SEHNR and FQNEAQ (reference sequence). The V gene end was trimmed by 0 bases and the J gene end by 2 bases; junction bases not matched to a gene: 6. The chain's CDR3 is CASSLALGQGGNQPQHF. DNA for the CDR3: TGTGCCAGCAGCTTAGCGCTCGGACAGGGCGGCAATCAGCCCCAGCATTTT.

The sample holds a few counts of this clonotype. The genes are TRBV12-3 or TRBV12-4 and TRBJ2-7; the D gene is possibly TRBD2 (5 bases). The V and J ends lost 8 bases and 2 bases respectively, with 7 bases between them. This CDR3 spans 11 amino acids. Written as DNA, the CDR3 is TGTGCCAGCGGAGGAGCCTACGAGCAGTACTTC. It is translated as CASGGAYEQYF.

The chain couples TRBV5-1 to TRBJ2-3; a weak D match, TRBD1 (7 bases). Germline V gives CDR1 SGHRS, CDR2 YFSETQ. This CDR3 contains 20 residues. Trimming pared 4 bases from V and 2 bases from J, leaving 29 bases between. The CDR3, as DNA: TGCGCCAGCAGCCTACCAAGACAGGGAAGGGGAGGAAATGTCACAGATACGCAGTATTTT. It encodes CASSLPRQGRGGNVTDTQYF.

This chain connects TRBV28 to TRBJ1-4; 9 bases align to TRBD1. In germline, CDR1 is MDHEN, CDR2 SYDVKM. After removal of 6 bases from V and 4 bases from J, the junction contained 9 bases not matched to a gene. The CDR3 has 16 residues. CDR3 sequence reads: CASSTKRGQGNEKLFF. The CDR3, as DNA: TGTGCCAGCAGCACTAAACGGGGACAGGGTAATGAAAAACTGTTTTTT.

This clonotype was seen at least ten times. V is TRBV29-1 and J is TRBJ2-7, with 11 bases lining up with TRBD2. The V gene's germline CDR1 is SQVTM and CDR2 ANQGSEA. Trimming removed 5 bases from V and 0 bases from J; junction bases left unmatched: 9. The CDR3 has 16 amino acids. The CDR3 region is CSVYGTSGDTSYEQYF. In DNA form, the CDR3 reads TGCAGCGTTTATGGGACTAGCGGAGATACCTCCTACGAGCAGTACTTC.

This clonotype was seen more than once but under ten times. The chain combines TRBV20-1 with TRBJ2-7; 7 nucleotides agree with TRBD2. Germline V gene sequence: CDR1 DFQATT, CDR2 SNEGSKA (reference sequence). This CDR3 contains 16 residues. V gave up 0 bases and J gave up 6 bases; unmatched junction bases: 14. CDR3 region: CSARDTTSLLHVEQYF. CDR3 DNA: TGCAGTGCTAGAGATACGACTAGCCTCCTTCATGTCGAGCAGTACTTC.

This sequence joins TRBV29-1 and TRBJ2-7, with a tentative D call TRBD1 (7 bases). V was shortened by 7 bases and J by 5 bases, with 18 bases between the two germline ends. Germline V gives CDR1 SQVTM, CDR2 ANQGSEA. CDR3 length: 13 residues. The CDR3 DNA reads TGCAGCGCGGCGGGACAGAGTAGGGACGAGCAGTACTTC. Protein: CSAAGQSRDEQYF.

The chain combines TRBV5-8 with TRBJ2-1, with D maybe TRBD2 (5 bases). CDR3 length equals 13 residues. Trimming removed 3 bases from V and 6 bases from J, with 10 bases in between. In germline, CDR1 is SGHTS, CDR2 YDEGEE. The CDR3 here is CASSSGLVNEQFF. The CDR3 DNA reads TGTGCCAGCAGCTCCGGACTGGTCAATGAGCAGTTCTTC.

There are many counts of this clonotype. This chain connects TRBV4-2 to TRBJ2-1; 13 bases are shared with TRBD2. This CDR3 contains 15 residues. Germline CDR1 and CDR2: LGHNA and YNFKEQ. The ends lost 1 base at V and 6 bases at J; junction bases unmatched: 0. CDR3 nucleotide sequence: TGTGCCAGCAGCCAAGGACTAGCGGGAGGCAATGAGCAGTTCTTC. Translation gives CASSQGLAGGNEQFF.

This clonotype has at least ten counts. V and J are TRBV9 and TRBJ2-1; tentatively, D is TRBD2 (5 bases). Per the germline V gene, CDR1 is SGDLS and CDR2 is YYNGEE. Trimming removed 4 bases at V and 6 bases at J, with 17 bases between. The CDR3 runs to 15 residues. This CDR3 is CASSPPSADINEQFF. Here the CDR3 DNA reads TGTGCCAGCAGCCCACCGTCAGCGGATATCAATGAGCAGTTCTTC.

This sequence joins TRBV4-3 and TRBJ2-1, with TRBD1 as a possible D gene (6 bases). This CDR3 comprises 18 residues. Per germline, CDR1 LGHNA and CDR2 YSLEER. Trimming pared 2 bases from V and 4 bases from J, leaving 21 bases between. The CDR3: CASSQNLNRVGGYNEQFF. The CDR3 DNA sequence: TGCGCCAGCAGCCAAAATTTAAACAGGGTTGGTGGATACAATGAGCAGTTCTTC.

The J gene is TRBJ1-2, the V gene TRBV20-1; TRBD1 matches at 10 bases. V trimming: 5 bases; J trimming: 6 bases; junction bases outside the gene matches: 12. The CDR3 covers 15 residues. Per the germline V gene, CDR1 is DFQATT and CDR2 is SNEGSKA (reference sequence). CDR3: CSAPLTRTGGDGYTF. As DNA, the CDR3 is TGCAGTGCTCCCCTCACCAGGACAGGGGGGGATGGCTACACCTTC.

Many counts were recorded for this clonotype. This sequence joins TRBV20-1 and TRBJ2-5; D not resolved. Trimming left V 3 bases short and J 3 bases short, with 14 bases between. This CDR3 spans 14 amino acids. Per the germline V gene, CDR1 is DFQATT and CDR2 is SNEGSKA (reference sequence). The CDR3 region is CSASFPDGEETQYF. The CDR3 nucleotides are TGCAGTGCTAGTTTCCCCGATGGGGAAGAGACCCAGTACTTC.

This clonotype was observed a few times. The CDR3 spells CASSTSGSLNEQFF. CDR3 DNA sequence: TGTGCCAGTAGTACTAGCGGGAGTCTTAATGAGCAGTTCTTC. V gene TRBV19 combines with J gene TRBJ2-1, with 10 bases fitting TRBD2. Germline CDR1 reads LNHDA; CDR2 reads SQIVND (reference sequence). V lost 4 bases to trimming and J lost 7 bases; unmatched junction nucleotides: 4. The CDR3 runs 14 residues.

The rearrangement uses TRBV14 and TRBJ2-2, with TRBD1 identical over 7 bases. This CDR3 contains 17 residues. The V segment lost 2 bases and the J segment 3 bases; nucleotides outside the gene matches: 9. Germline CDR1 reads SGHDN; CDR2 reads FVKESK. DNA for the CDR3: TGTGCCAGCAGCCAACACACCGGGACAGTCTACACCGGGGAGCTGTTTTTT. Translation: CASSQHTGTVYTGELFF.

The table lists this clonotype with a few counts. V and J are TRBV24-1 and TRBJ2-2; TRBD2 is a possible D gene (6 bases). V gave up 5 bases and J gave up 3 bases, with 12 bases separating them. Germline V gene data show CDR1 as KGHDR and CDR2 as SFDVKD. The CDR3 totals 15 residues. In DNA, the CDR3 is TGTGCCACCAGTGGTCTCGGGAGTTACACCGGGGAGCTGTTTTTT. Its protein product is CATSGLGSYTGELFF.